The rows below give T cell receptor beta chains drawn from one sample of a study of cytomegalovirus exposure and HLA in healthy donors. Repertoires were generated with immunoSEQ multiplex PCR, while TCRdb's copy carries only in-frame clones and drops some. The repertoire holds 200,000 to 250,000 clones, with about four fifths as singletons. Source material: PBMCs. Receptor source: a woman between 40 and 55 years old in good health and CMV-seropositive. The CDR3 runs from the conserved cysteine through the conserved F or W. The D gene is left open where the match is weak. Size tells how often a clone was seen (once, few, many) or the class of an expanded clone, and some rows leave it out.

clone size,J gene,V gene,D gene,CDR3 DNA,CDR3 protein
NA,TRBJ1-6,TRBV14,NA,TGTGCCAGCAGCCAAGCATCAGATTCACCCCTCCACTTT,CASSQASDSPLHF
NA,TRBJ2-3,TRBV9,TRBD2,TGTGCCAGCAGCGCGACTAGCGGGGGTCGTGCTAGCACAGATACGCAGTATTTT,CASSATSGGRASTDTQYF
once,TRBJ1-1,TRBV7-2,NA,TGTGCCAGCAGCCGAACCGCGGTCGGGGTCCGCGAAGCTTTCTTT,CASSRTAVGVREAFF
NA,TRBJ2-2,TRBV7-2,TRBD1,TGTGCCAGCAGCATGGACAGGGGTTGGGCCACCGGGGAGCTGTTTTTT,CASSMDRGWATGELFF
NA,TRBJ1-1,TRBV30,NA,TGTGCCTGTACAGGGTTCAGTGAAGCTTTCTTT,CACTGFSEAFF
NA,TRBJ1-2,TRBV4-1,NA,TGCGCCAGCAGCCCCCTTGGGCGGGGGACCTATGGCTACACCTTC,CASSPLGRGTYGYTF
NA,TRBJ1-2,TRBV7-3,NA,TGTGCCAGCAGCTTAGGGGGCCTTAACTATGGCTACACCTTC,CASSLGGLNYGYTF
once,TRBJ2-1,TRBV10-3,NA,TGTGCCATCAGAGACAGCTACAATGAGCAGTTCTTC,CAIRDSYNEQFF
NA,TRBJ2-1,TRBV9,TRBD1,TGTGCCAGCAGCGGAAGGACAGGGGGCGATGAGCAGTTCTTC,CASSGRTGGDEQFF
NA,TRBJ1-1,TRBV2,TRBD1,TGTGCCAGCAGCGACAGGGGAGGGAGAATGAACACTGAAGCTTTCTTT,CASSDRGGRMNTEAFF
NA,TRBJ1-5,TRBV15,NA,TGTGCCACCAGCAGAACCGACAGAATTCAGCCCCAGCATTTT,CATSRTDRIQPQHF
NA,TRBJ1-1,TRBV5-1,TRBD1,TGCGCCAGCAGCTCGACAGGGGCTCTGAACACTGAAGCTTTCTTT,CASSSTGALNTEAFF
NA,TRBJ2-7,TRBV6-5,TRBD1,TGTGCCAGCAGGCCTGACAGGGGGCTATCCTACGAGCAGTACTTC,CASRPDRGLSYEQYF
NA,TRBJ2-2,TRBV9,NA,TGTGCCAGCAGCCGGGGACTCTTGGATGTAGGGGAGCTGTTTTTT,CASSRGLLDVGELFF
NA,TRBJ2-7,TRBV7-2,NA,TGTGCCAGCAGCCGGGCCACAGGATACGAGCAGTACTTC,CASSRATGYEQYF
once,TRBJ1-1,TRBV18,NA,TGTGCCAGCTCACCACAGACAGGAGGTAACACTGAAGCTTTCTTT,CASSPQTGGNTEAFF
few,TRBJ2-2,TRBV6-5,NA,TGTGCCAGCACCTCATGGGCGGGGGAGCTGTTTTTT,CASTSWAGELFF
NA,TRBJ2-3,TRBV13,NA,TGTGCCAGCAGCTTACCCCAGGAGGGTACAGATACGCAGTATTTT,CASSLPQEGTDTQYF
NA,TRBJ2-7,TRBV4-2,TRBD1,TGTGCCAGCAGCCGAGGAGGGACAGGCACCTACGAGCAGTACTTC,CASSRGGTGTYEQYF
NA,TRBJ2-1,TRBV7-9,NA,TGTGCCAGCGCGGGTGGGGGACACTACAATGAGCAGTTCTTC,CASAGGGHYNEQFF
few,TRBJ2-3,TRBV29-1,TRBD2,TGCAGCGTCGCCGGAACTAGCGGGATAGATACGCAGTATTTT,CSVAGTSGIDTQYF
few,TRBJ1-4,TRBV5-1,NA,TGCGCCAGCAGCTTGGAACTTAATGAAAAACTGTTTTTT,CASSLELNEKLFF
NA,TRBJ2-7,TRBV10-3,NA,TGTGCCATCATGGTCGGAGGGACCTACGAGCAGTACTTC,CAIMVGGTYEQYF
NA,TRBJ1-2,TRBV10-3,NA,TGTGCCATCAGTGAGCCCAGGCTGGTTGACTATGGCTACACCTTC,CAISEPRLVDYGYTF
NA,TRBJ1-1,TRBV5-1,NA,TGCGCCAGCAGCTTCGAACAGGGTTGGGCTGAAGCTTTCTTT,CASSFEQGWAEAFF
NA,TRBJ2-7,TRBV10-1,TRBD1,TGCGCCAGCAGTACGTCACTGACAGGGGGCTACCACGAGCAGTACTTC,CASSTSLTGGYHEQYF
NA,TRBJ2-7,TRBV29-1,TRBD1,TGCAGCGTTACGGGACAGGGCTACGAGCAGTACTTC,CSVTGQGYEQYF
NA,TRBJ1-2,TRBV2,NA,TGTGCCAGCAGTGGGGTGGATGGCCGGAGAGTTCTAGCGAACTATGGCTACACCTTC,CASSGVDGRRVLANYGYTF
NA,TRBJ1-3,TRBV19,TRBD1,TGTGCCAGTAGTATTAGGGGACAGGGGACGGTCAAAAACACCATATATTTT,CASSIRGQGTVKNTIYF
NA,TRBJ2-1,TRBV7-3,TRBD1,TGTGCCAGCAGCTTCGGGACAGTCGGCGGAGAGCAGTTCTTC,CASSFGTVGGEQFF
NA,TRBJ1-2,TRBV5-4,NA,TGTGCCAGCACCCCCTGGGGGCCTGGCTATGGCTACACCTTC,CASTPWGPGYGYTF
NA,TRBJ2-1,TRBV7-3,TRBD2,TGTGCCAGCAGCCTACAGCCCTCAGCGGGGGGGTTTAACAATGAGCAGTTCTTC,CASSLQPSAGGFNNEQFF
NA,TRBJ2-1,TRBV5-6,NA,TGTGCCAGCAGCCTGCTACCTCAGGCGCGACCCCACAATGAGCAGTTCTTC,CASSLLPQARPHNEQFF
NA,TRBJ2-3,TRBV29-1,NA,TGCAGCGTTACACAGGGTCCTAGCACAGATACGCAGTATTTT,CSVTQGPSTDTQYF
NA,TRBJ1-2,TRBV10-3,NA,TGTGCCATCAGTGAAGGAAGCGCGTTTGGCTACACCTTC,CAISEGSAFGYTF
NA,TRBJ1-3,TRBV27,NA,TGTGCCAGCAGTCCCAACAGGGTTGGGCCGTCTGGAAACACCATATATTTT,CASSPNRVGPSGNTIYF
NA,TRBJ2-3,TRBV7-2,TRBD2,TGTGCCAGCAGTATTAGCGGGAGCCGTCCAGATACGCAGTATTTT,CASSISGSRPDTQYF
few,TRBJ2-5,TRBV14,TRBD1,TGTGCCAGCAGCCAAGGGGGGCCCAGGGGGTCCCAGTACTTC,CASSQGGPRGSQYF
NA,TRBJ2-2,TRBV18,NA,TGTGCCAGCTCAGCAGTCCGGGACACCGGGGAGCTGTTTTTT,CASSAVRDTGELFF
NA,TRBJ1-3,TRBV13,NA,TGTGCCAGCAGCTTACGAGGCTCTGGAAACACCATATATTTT,CASSLRGSGNTIYF
NA,TRBJ1-1,TRBV18,TRBD1,TGTGCCAGCTCACCGCCGGGACAGCTGAACACTGAAGCTTTCTTT,CASSPPGQLNTEAFF
NA,TRBJ1-1,TRBV5-6,TRBD1,TGTGCCAGCAGCTTGGCAGGCCAGGGGGCGACTGAAGCTTTCTTT,CASSLAGQGATEAFF
once,TRBJ2-7,TRBV14,NA,TGTGCCAGCAGCCAAGGACCCAACAGGGAGTCCTACGAGCAGTACTTC,CASSQGPNRESYEQYF
NA,TRBJ1-5,TRBV7-2,NA,TGTGCCAGCAGCTTCTCCGGCCAAACTAACAATCAGCCCCAGCATTTT,CASSFSGQTNNQPQHF
NA,TRBJ1-2,TRBV5-4,TRBD1,TGTGCCAGCAGCCCGACAGGGGTCGATGGCTACACCTTC,CASSPTGVDGYTF
NA,TRBJ2-7,TRBV28,NA,TGTGCCAGCAGTCCCACCGGGGGGCCTGCCTACGAGCAGTACTTC,CASSPTGGPAYEQYF
NA,TRBJ2-1,TRBV4-1,TRBD1,TGCGCCAGCAGCCAAGCCCTGTTTCAGGGGGCGAGAGAGCAGTTCTTC,CASSQALFQGAREQFF
NA,TRBJ1-2,TRBV29-1,NA,TGCAGCGTTGTTGGTGACAGCGAGGCTATCGGCTATGGCTACACCTTC,CSVVGDSEAIGYGYTF
NA,TRBJ2-7,TRBV27,NA,TGTGCCAGCAGGGATGGCGGGGCCCCGTCCTACGAGCAGTACTTC,CASRDGGAPSYEQYF
NA,TRBJ1-3,TRBV7-3,NA,TGTGCCAGCAGCTTAGAGCCTGGAAACACCATATATTTT,CASSLEPGNTIYF
NA,TRBJ2-7,TRBV6-5,TRBD1,TGTGCCAGCAGTCCCGACAGGGGCTACGAGCAGTACTTC,CASSPDRGYEQYF
NA,TRBJ2-3,TRBV6-5,TRBD2,TGTGCCAGCAGACCCCTAGCGGAGGGCGGAGATACGCAGTATTTT,CASRPLAEGGDTQYF
NA,TRBJ1-1,TRBV30,NA,TGTGCCTGGAGTGTAACGGGGTTTGAAGCTTTCTTT,CAWSVTGFEAFF
once,TRBJ2-3,TRBV27,NA,TGTGCCAGCGCACCGGGCCGCGGGGCAGATACGCAGTATTTT,CASAPGRGADTQYF
NA,TRBJ1-6,TRBV7-9,NA,TGTGCCAGCAGCTTAAGTAACGGGTCACCCCTCCACTTT,CASSLSNGSPLHF
NA,TRBJ1-2,TRBV6-5,NA,TGTGCCAGCAGTTACCGCGGAGAATATGGCTACACCTTC,CASSYRGEYGYTF